These T cell receptor beta chains were read from a single sample in a study of T cells in Graves' hyperthyroidism and ophthalmopathy. From the multiplex PCR reads, TCRdb called clonotypes with MiXCR, one entry per CDR3 protein. The sample contains more than 500,000 distinct CDR3 sequences, under 60% of which appear only once. The source material was peripheral blood or thyroid tissue (not recorded which). The receptors were sampled from an adult woman with Graves' disease, either hyperthyroidism or ophthalmopathy (not recorded which). Both conserved end residues are part of each CDR3. Fields, in order: V gene, J gene, D gene, clone size, CDR3 DNA, CDR3 protein. The D gene is left open where the match is weak. Clone size is not always given. Where it is, it says once, few, many or a class for expanded clones.

TRBV5-6	TRBJ2-7	.	many	TGTGCCAGCAGCGAAACAGGCTACGAGCAGTACTTC	CASSETGYEQYF
TRBV7-9	TRBJ1-5	.	many	TGTGCCAGCAGCGAAGGGGCTGATTTTTTTGGCAATCAGCCCCAGCATTTT	CASSEGADFFGNQPQHF
TRBV2	TRBJ1-5	.	many	TGTGCCAGCAGTGTGAGCGGGGGGCCCAATCAGCCCCAGCATTTT	CASSVSGGPNQPQHF
TRBV7-9	TRBJ2-5	TRBD2	.	TGTGCCAGCAGCAACCCGACCGGGACTAGCGGGAGAGGTGAGACCCAGTACTTC	CASSNPTGTSGRGETQYF
TRBV20-1	TRBJ1-4	.	many	TGCAGTGCTTTGGGGTTTGGAGAAAAACTGTTTTTT	CSALGFGEKLFF
TRBV6-1	TRBJ1-5	.	many	TGTGCCAGCACTGAGGGATATAGCAATCAGCCCCAGCATTTT	CASTEGYSNQPQHF
TRBV11-2	TRBJ1-1	.	once	TGTGCCAGCAGCTCCGGACGGAATGAAGCTTTCTTT	CASSSGRNEAFF
TRBV20-1	TRBJ1-1	.	many	TGCAGTGCTAGCTGGGGGATGAACACTGAAGCTTTCTTT	CSASWGMNTEAFF
TRBV29-1	TRBJ1-1	TRBD1	few	TGCAGCGGGGAAGACAGGGAAAACACTGAAGCTTTCTTT	CSGEDRENTEAFF
TRBV25-1	TRBJ2-3	.	.	TGTGCCAGCAGTGAATTGCGGGAAACTAGCACAGATACGCAGTATTTT	CASSELRETSTDTQYF
TRBV24-1	TRBJ1-3	TRBD1	many	TGTGCCGCCTCGGACAGGGACAAACACACCATATATTTT	CAASDRDKHTIYF
TRBV7-9	TRBJ2-2	TRBD1	.	TGTGCCAGCAGCTTAAGCTTTGTCAGGGGGCACACCGGGGAGCTGTTTTTT	CASSLSFVRGHTGELFF
TRBV28	TRBJ2-7	.	few	TGTGCCAGCCTAGGGATTCGGGGCTCCTACGAGCAGTACTTC	CASLGIRGSYEQYF
TRBV6-5	TRBJ2-2	.	once	TGTGCCAGCAGTTACACAACCGGGGAGCTGTTTTTT	CASSYTTGELFF
TRBV12-3/TRBV12-4	TRBJ1-2	.	many	TGTGCCAGCAGCTCCGCGACAGCCAATGGCTACACCTTC	CASSSATANGYTF
TRBV20-1	TRBJ1-2	TRBD1	few	TGCAGTGCTAGACCAGGGACAGGGACCTACTATGGCTACACCTTC	CSARPGTGTYYGYTF
TRBV5-1	TRBJ2-3	TRBD1	.	TGTGCCAGCAGCCCGGGACAGGTGACGCAGTATTTT	CASSPGQVTQYF
TRBV6-1	TRBJ2-7	TRBD1	many	TGTGCCAGCAGTATAGACAGGGTTGGCCACGAGCAGTACTTC	CASSIDRVGHEQYF
TRBV2	TRBJ1-1	.	many	TGTGCCAGCAGGGACTACAGGGAAGCTGAAGCTTTCTTT	CASRDYREAEAFF
TRBV12-3/TRBV12-4	TRBJ1-5	.	many	TGTGCCAGCAGTTCTCGGCGTCAGCCCCAGCATTTT	CASSSRRQPQHF
TRBV18	TRBJ2-5	.	.	TGTGCCAGCTCCTTTCGACAGGATGCTAGAGAGACCCAGTACTTC	CASSFRQDARETQYF